Each of the 29 T cell receptor beta chains below was sequenced from the same sample in a study of cytomegalovirus exposure and HLA in healthy donors. Primers for the PCR totalled 60 Vbeta and 13 Jbeta. Assay: immunoSEQ multiplex PCR; the TCRdb copy retains only in-frame clones and omits some. The sample contains under 200,000 clones, over 75% of which appear only once. The sequencing input was PBMCs. These receptors originate from a man aged 40-49 years in good health and CMV-seropositive.

The chain joins TRBV19 to TRBJ1-1; no clear D. The germline V gene has CDR1 LNHDA and CDR2 SQIVND (reference sequence). The V end lost 5 bases, the J end lost 1 base, and 11 bases lay between the germline ends. This CDR3 is 14 amino acids long. The CDR3 nucleotides read TGTGCCAGTAGTCCAAGACGGGGGAACACTGAAGCTTTCTTT. Its translation: CASSPRRGNTEAFF.

This chain uses TRBV19 with TRBJ2-6; D might be TRBD1 (6 bases). The CDR3 extends over 18 amino acids. V lost 5 bases, J lost 0 bases, and 17 bases lay in between. Germline CDR1 LNHDA, CDR2 SQIVND (reference sequence). CDR3 nucleotides: TGTGCCAGTAGTCTCGGACAGCGTTTGGACTCTGGGGCCAACGTCCTGACTTTC. This gives the protein CASSLGQRLDSGANVLTF.

V gene TRBV28 combines with J gene TRBJ2-7; TRBD1 agrees at 7 bases. The J segment lost 5 bases and the V segment lost 5 bases, leaving 9 bases of the junction unmatched. The CDR3 runs 14 residues. Germline CDR1 and CDR2: MDHEN and SYDVKM. CDR3: CASSHQTGEDEQYF. The CDR3 DNA reads as TGTGCCAGCAGTCATCAAACAGGGGAAGACGAGCAGTACTTC.

The chain is built from TRBV6-1 and TRBJ2-3, with a tentative D call TRBD1 (6 bases). The V gene lost 1 base and the J gene lost 2 bases, with 13 bases spanning the gap. Germline loops: CDR1 MNHNS, CDR2 SASEGT. There are 16 residues in the CDR3. The DNA for the CDR3 is TGTGCCAGCAGTGAAGTTCAGGGGCCCTCCACAGATACGCAGTATTTT. Translating gives CASSEVQGPSTDTQYF.

The rearrangement links TRBV2 to TRBJ1-4, with 7 positions matching TRBD1. The V segment lost 5 bases and the J segment 11 bases; nucleotides outside the gene matches: 8. The CDR3 is made up of 13 amino acids. Germline CDR1 and CDR2: SNHLY and FYNNEI. Written as DNA, the CDR3 is TGTGCCAGCAGTACCGGGACAGAGAGCAAACTGTTTTTT. Protein sequence: CASSTGTESKLFF. Drawing the rest from reference TRBV2 and TRBJ1-4, the complete variable domain is EPEVTQTPSHQVTQMGQEVILRCVPISNHLYFYWYRQILGQKVEFLVSFYNNEISEKSEIFDDQFSVERPDGSNFTLKIRSTKLEDSAMYFCASSTGTESKLFFGSGTQLSVL.

This clone was detected once. The chain recombines TRBV7-3 with TRBJ1-2; no reliable D call. The CDR3 totals 14 residues. CDR1 and CDR2 (germline): SGHTA, FQGTGA. Trimming pared 5 bases from V and 2 bases from J, leaving 12 bases between. The CDR3 reads CASSPNGRNYGYTF. The CDR3 DNA sequence: TGTGCCAGCAGCCCAAATGGCAGAAACTATGGCTACACCTTC.

In nucleotides, the CDR3 is TGTGCCAGCAGCCAAGGAAGGAGGGAGCAGTACTTC. Encoded protein: CASSQGRREQYF. The V call is TRBV14, the J call TRBJ2-7, with D perhaps matching TRBD2 (5 bases). Between the trimmed V and J ends, which lost 1 base and 7 bases, there was a span of 8 bases. This CDR3 spans 12 amino acids. In germline, CDR1 is SGHDN, CDR2 FVKESK.

This chain joins TRBV2 and TRBJ2-5; 7 bases agree with TRBD1. The V segment lost 6 bases and the J segment 0 bases; nucleotides outside the gene matches: 4. The CDR3 extends over 14 amino acids. Germline V gives CDR1 SNHLY, CDR2 FYNNEI. The CDR3 sequence is CASRKGQYQETQYF. The CDR3 DNA follows: TGTGCCAGCAGGAAGGGACAGTACCAAGAGACCCAGTACTTC.

V and J are TRBV30 and TRBJ2-1; 13 positions agree with TRBD2. The germline CDR1 and CDR2 sequences are GTSNPN and SVGIG (reference sequence). CDR3 size: 17 residues. V was pared by 8 bases and J by 6 bases, with 16 bases of the junction left unmatched. The CDR3 region has the DNA TGTGCCGCCGCGCGACTAGCGGGGGGACGCCCAGGCAATGAGCAGTTCTTC. Its protein is CAAARLAGGRPGNEQFF.

The CDR3 is CASSPRTGINEQFF. CDR3 DNA sequence: TGTGCCAGCAGCCCCCGGACAGGGATCAATGAGCAGTTCTTC. V is TRBV7-3 and J is TRBJ2-1; TRBD1 agrees at 8 bases. Germline CDR1 and CDR2: SGHTA and FQGTGA. J was trimmed by 6 bases and V by 5 bases; bases with no gene match: 6. CDR3 length: 14 residues.

The chain employs TRBV6-5 and TRBJ1-1; the D gene is possibly TRBD1 (5 bases). Trimming stripped 2 bases from V and 6 bases from J, with 10 bases between. This CDR3 is 13 amino acids long. Germline V gene sequence: CDR1 MNHEY, CDR2 SVGAGI. CDR3 region: CASSYRGRAEAFF. The CDR3 region has the DNA TGTGCCAGCAGTTACAGGGGTCGGGCTGAAGCTTTCTTT.

This clone was recorded only once. The gene calls are TRBV7-2 and TRBJ1-1; D is unclear. CDR3 length equals 13 residues. Trimming took 4 bases from V and 3 from J, leaving 9 bases between them. CDR1 and CDR2 (germline): SGHTA, FQGNSA. Written as DNA, the CDR3 is TGTGCCAGCAGCTCTTACGCGGACACTGAAGCTTTCTTT. This translates into CASSSYADTEAFF.

This rearrangement joins TRBV28 to TRBJ2-3; D perhaps matches TRBD1 (6 bases). Between the trimmed V and J ends, which lost 3 bases and 7 bases, there was a span of 20 bases. CDR3 length: 16 residues. Germline CDR1 MDHEN, CDR2 SYDVKM. Written as DNA, the CDR3 is TGTGCCAGCAGTTTTGTCGGGACATCTGTGAGGAATACGCAGTATTTT. It yields the protein CASSFVGTSVRNTQYF.

This chain links TRBV6-5 with TRBJ1-1; D is ambiguous. The V gene's germline CDR1 is MNHEY and CDR2 SVGAGI. V lost 0 bases and J lost 4, with 12 bases in between. This CDR3 has 15 residues. In DNA form, the CDR3 reads TGTGCCAGCAGTTACTCGACGGGGATAAGCACTGAAGCTTTCTTT. This gives the protein CASSYSTGISTEAFF.

The CDR3 region is CASSPPSSGGHYEQYF. The CDR3 DNA sequence: TGTGCCAGCAGTCCCCCGTCTAGCGGGGGGCACTACGAGCAGTACTTC. The genes are TRBV27 and TRBJ2-7; the match to TRBD2 covers 11 bases. Trimming took 5 bases from V and 3 from J; bases not matched to a gene: 9. CDR3 length: 16 residues. Germline V gene sequence: CDR1 MNHEY, CDR2 SMNVEV (reference sequence).

This clone was counted between two and nine times. The chain employs TRBV7-9 and TRBJ2-5; D might be TRBD1 (6 bases). The assigned J gene may be wrong: the sequence end matches TRBJ2-7 better. CDR1 and CDR2 (germline): SEHNR, FQNEAQ (reference sequence). The CDR3 runs 14 residues. The DNA of the CDR3 is TGTGCCAGCAGCCAAGAGGACAGCTCCTACGAGCAGTACTTC. Its translation: CASSQEDSSYEQYF.

This clone occurred a few times. This sequence joins TRBV28 and TRBJ2-6, with TRBD1 as a possible D gene (5 bases). Germline CDR1 and CDR2: MDHEN and SYDVKM. The CDR3 has 16 residues. Trimming pared 1 base from V and 2 bases from J, leaving 9 bases between. Here the CDR3 reads CASSLSSGPGANVLTF. In DNA form, the CDR3 reads TGTGCCAGCAGTTTATCGTCAGGGCCTGGGGCCAACGTCCTGACTTTC. The full variable domain, in which reference TRBV28 and TRBJ2-6 provide the parts outside the CDR3, is DVKVTQSSRYLVKRTGEKVFLECVQDMDHENMFWYRQDPGLGLRLIYFSYDVKMKEKGDIPEGYSVSREKKERFSLILESASTNQTSMYLCASSLSSGPGANVLTFGAGSRLTVL.

This clone was observed a few times. The chain carries TRBV29-1 and TRBJ2-5, with 8 nucleotides matching TRBD1. V gave up 4 bases and J gave up 5 bases; unmatched junction bases: 6. This CDR3 region has 13 residues. Germline V lookup: CDR1 SQVTM, CDR2 ANQGSEA. This chain's CDR3 is CSVGSWTGETQYF. CDR3 nucleotides: TGCAGCGTTGGGAGCTGGACAGGGGAGACCCAGTACTTC.

This clone has only one observation. The V gene is TRBV9, the J gene TRBJ2-1; 9 nucleotides line up with TRBD2. Germline lookup yields CDR1 SGDLS and CDR2 YYNGEE. The CDR3 spans 16 residues. V lost 0 bases, J lost 4 bases, and 5 bases stayed unmatched. The CDR3 sequence: CASSVGPAGGYNEQFF. CDR3 nucleotides: TGTGCCAGCAGCGTAGGCCCAGCGGGGGGATACAATGAGCAGTTCTTC. Using reference TRBV9 and TRBJ2-1 for the parts outside the CDR3, the full variable domain is DSGVTQTPKHLITATGQRVTLRCSPRSGDLSVYWYQQSLDQGLQFLIQYYNGEERAKGNILERFSAQQFPDLHSELNLSSLELGDSALYFCASSVGPAGGYNEQFFGPGTRLTVL.

The gene calls are TRBV11-3 and TRBJ2-1; D not certain. CDR3 length: 14 residues. Per germline, CDR1 SGHNT and CDR2 YENEEA. Trimming removed 5 bases at V and 7 bases at J, with 15 bases between. The CDR3 region is CASSMSSGLNEQFF. CDR3 coding DNA: TGTGCCAGCAGCATGTCTTCGGGTTTAAATGAGCAGTTCTTC.

The gene calls are TRBV6-5 and TRBJ2-5, with D perhaps TRBD2 (6 bases). CDR3 length: 14 residues. Germline V gene lookup returns CDR1 MNHEY and CDR2 SVGAGI. V was shortened by 5 bases and J by 5 bases, with 15 bases between the two germline ends. DNA of the CDR3: TGTGCCAGCAGTGACCCGCGGGGATTGGAGACCCAGTACTTC. Its protein is CASSDPRGLETQYF.

J is TRBJ1-2 and V is TRBV4-3; possible D gene TRBD1, 6 bases. This CDR3 is 14 amino acids long. V was shortened by 0 bases and J by 7 bases, with 12 bases between the two germline ends. Germline lookup yields CDR1 LGHNA and CDR2 YSLEER. CDR3 DNA: TGCGCCAGCAGCCAAGAAACGGGAGGGGGTGGCTACACCTTC. Its protein is CASSQETGGGGYTF.

The V and J genes are TRBV5-1 and TRBJ1-2; D unclear. This CDR3 is 15 amino acids long. Germline assignment: CDR1 SGHRS and CDR2 YFSETQ. Trimming removed 0 bases from V and 4 bases from J, with 13 bases in between. CDR3 amino acids: CASSLADTSTYGYTF. DNA for the CDR3: TGCGCCAGCAGCTTGGCCGACACCTCGACCTATGGCTACACCTTC.

The chain recombines TRBV7-9 with TRBJ1-1; perhaps TRBD1 as D (5 bases). This CDR3 is 15 amino acids long. Trimming removed 1 base at V and 0 bases at J, with 9 bases between. CDR1 SEHNR and CDR2 FQNEAQ come from the germline V gene (reference sequence). The CDR3 coding sequence is TGTGCCAGCAGCTTAGGACAGACTTTGAACACTGAAGCTTTCTTT. Translation gives CASSLGQTLNTEAFF.

The chain couples TRBV19 to TRBJ1-4; maybe TRBD1 (5 bases). Trimming took 3 bases from V and 0 from J, leaving 8 bases between them. Germline loops: CDR1 LNHDA, CDR2 SQIVND (reference sequence). The CDR3 is 15 amino acids. In DNA, the CDR3 is TGTGCCAGTAGTATCCTACAGGCAACTAATGAAAAACTGTTTTTT. Its translation is CASSILQATNEKLFF.

This clone was seen once. J is TRBJ2-5 and V is TRBV7-6, with TRBD2 matching 7 bases. Germline CDR1 reads SGHVS; CDR2 reads FNYEAQ. Trimming at V came to 7 bases and at J to 4 bases, leaving 9 bases not matched to a gene. The CDR3 extends over 14 amino acids. CDR3 DNA: TGTGCCAGCACCCGACTAGCTAAAGTAGAGACCCAGTACTTC. Translation gives CASTRLAKVETQYF.

This chain joins TRBV28 and TRBJ2-7, with TRBD2 matching 8 bases. Per the germline V gene, CDR1 is MDHEN and CDR2 is SYDVKM. This CDR3 comprises 13 residues. Trimming removed 5 bases from V and 6 bases from J; junction bases left unmatched: 6. CDR3 DNA: TGTGCCAGCAGTCCCGGGGGGGCGGGCGAGCAGTACTTC. Protein product: CASSPGGAGEQYF.

The chain combines TRBV9 with TRBJ2-5; 9 positions agree with TRBD1. V lost 0 bases, J lost 4 bases, and 4 bases stayed unmatched. The CDR3 length is 15 residues. Germline lookup yields CDR1 SGDLS and CDR2 YYNGEE. CDR3: CASSVATGGVETQYF. Written as DNA, the CDR3 is TGTGCCAGCAGCGTAGCGACAGGGGGAGTAGAGACCCAGTACTTC.

J is TRBJ2-7 and V is TRBV23-1, with 7 bases identical to TRBD1. TRBV23-1 is sorted into the ORF group, with uncertain function. The trim removed 4 bases at V and 3 bases at J, leaving 6 bases unmatched. The CDR3 totals 14 residues. The CDR3 DNA sequence: TGCGCCAGCAGTCGGGGGACAGATCACTACGAGCAGTACTTC. Encoded protein: CASSRGTDHYEQYF.